A selection of T cell receptor beta chains follows, all from one sample in a study of T cell repertoires in ileal Crohn's disease. Produced via immunoSEQ multiplex PCR; TCRdb's table is partial and in-frame only. The sample carries almost 5,500 clones, 82% recorded once. The specimen sequenced was ileal tissue. All receptors come from an adult with Crohn's disease. The CDR3 runs from the conserved cysteine through the conserved F or W. A D gene is named only where the DNA matches it firmly. Only some rows state a clone size, as once, few, many or a class for expanded clones.

clone_size: NA; j_call: TRBJ1-2; d_call: NA; v_call: TRBV10-3; cdr3_nt: TGTGCCATCAGTGAACAGGTGGACTATGGCTACACCTTC; cdr3_aa: CAISEQVDYGYTF
clone_size: few; j_call: TRBJ1-1; d_call: NA; v_call: TRBV5-1; cdr3_nt: TGCGCCAGCAGACGCCCTGGGGTCACTGAAGCTTTCTTT; cdr3_aa: CASRRPGVTEAFF
clone_size: NA; j_call: TRBJ2-3; d_call: TRBD2; v_call: TRBV2; cdr3_nt: TGTGCCAGTGGACTAGCTAACACAGATACGCAGTATTTT; cdr3_aa: CASGLANTDTQYF
clone_size: few; j_call: TRBJ2-7; d_call: TRBD2; v_call: TRBV18; cdr3_nt: TGTGCCAGCACCCGAGCGGGAGTGAGAGAGCAGTACTTC; cdr3_aa: CASTRAGVREQYF
clone_size: NA; j_call: TRBJ2-7; d_call: TRBD1; v_call: TRBV5-5; cdr3_nt: TGTGCCAGCAGCCGTGGACAGGGGACCGGCTACGAGCAGTACTTC; cdr3_aa: CASSRGQGTGYEQYF
clone_size: NA; j_call: TRBJ2-1; d_call: TRBD2; v_call: TRBV29-1; cdr3_nt: TGCAGCGTTTCCAGACTAGCGGGAGGTCAGAATGAGCAGTTCTTC; cdr3_aa: CSVSRLAGGQNEQFF
clone_size: NA; j_call: TRBJ1-4; d_call: TRBD1; v_call: TRBV10-3; cdr3_nt: TGTGCCATCAGGCCTACAGGGGAGAGAGGTGAAAAACTGTTTTTT; cdr3_aa: CAIRPTGERGEKLFF
clone_size: NA; j_call: TRBJ2-3; d_call: TRBD2; v_call: TRBV5-8; cdr3_nt: TGTGCCAGCAGCTTTCCCGGGACTAGCGGAGACGGCACAGATACGCAGTATTTT; cdr3_aa: CASSFPGTSGDGTDTQYF
clone_size: NA; j_call: TRBJ1-1; d_call: TRBD1; v_call: TRBV5-4; cdr3_nt: TGTGCCAGCAGCTTGGGGGGACAGGGCGTCACTGAAGCTTTCTTT; cdr3_aa: CASSLGGQGVTEAFF
clone_size: NA; j_call: TRBJ1-2; d_call: NA; v_call: TRBV29-1; cdr3_nt: TGCAGCGTCCCCACGGGCCTACAGTTGAACTATGGCTACACCTTC; cdr3_aa: CSVPTGLQLNYGYTF
clone_size: once; j_call: TRBJ2-4; d_call: NA; v_call: TRBV7-9; cdr3_nt: TGTGCCAGCAGCTTCTTCGGTCACAACATTCAGTACTTC; cdr3_aa: CASSFFGHNIQYF
clone_size: NA; j_call: TRBJ2-6; d_call: NA; v_call: TRBV9; cdr3_nt: TGTGCCAGCAGCCCCCGGGGCAGGGCCGGGGCCAACGTCCTGACTTTC; cdr3_aa: CASSPRGRAGANVLTF
clone_size: NA; j_call: TRBJ2-2; d_call: NA; v_call: TRBV11-2; cdr3_nt: TGTGCCAGCAGCTTAGGGGGGAACACCGGGGAGCTGTTTTTT; cdr3_aa: CASSLGGNTGELFF
clone_size: NA; j_call: TRBJ2-1; d_call: TRBD2; v_call: TRBV7-7; cdr3_nt: TGTGCCAGCAGCTTAGGGGTGACTAGCGGGCGGCGTGAGCAGTTCTTC; cdr3_aa: CASSLGVTSGRREQFF
clone_size: NA; j_call: TRBJ1-5; d_call: NA; v_call: TRBV2; cdr3_nt: TGTGCCAGCAGTGATGCTGTGGTCAATCAGCCCCAGCATTTT; cdr3_aa: CASSDAVVNQPQHF
clone_size: few; j_call: TRBJ2-1; d_call: NA; v_call: TRBV29-1; cdr3_nt: TGCAGCGTAAGACAGGAGAGGGCCGAGCAGTTCTTC; cdr3_aa: CSVRQERAEQFF
clone_size: NA; j_call: TRBJ2-7; d_call: NA; v_call: TRBV29-1; cdr3_nt: TGCAGCGTTGCTTGGGGAAATGGGGAGCAGTACTTC; cdr3_aa: CSVAWGNGEQYF
clone_size: NA; j_call: TRBJ2-2; d_call: TRBD2; v_call: TRBV9; cdr3_nt: TGTGCCAGCAGCTCTAGCGGGAGGTACCAAACCGGGGAGCTGTTTTTT; cdr3_aa: CASSSSGRYQTGELFF
clone_size: once; j_call: TRBJ2-7; d_call: TRBD1; v_call: TRBV28; cdr3_nt: TGTGCCAGCCATTCACAGGGGACCTACGAGCAGTACTTC; cdr3_aa: CASHSQGTYEQYF
clone_size: NA; j_call: TRBJ2-5; d_call: TRBD2; v_call: TRBV11-1; cdr3_nt: TGTGCCAGCAGCCGGGGACTAGCGGGAGGACGGGAAGAGACCCAGTACTTC; cdr3_aa: CASSRGLAGGREETQYF
clone_size: NA; j_call: TRBJ2-2; d_call: NA; v_call: TRBV11-2; cdr3_nt: TGTGCCAGCAGACGACAGACAACCGGGGAGCTGTTTTTT; cdr3_aa: CASRRQTTGELFF
clone_size: NA; j_call: TRBJ2-7; d_call: NA; v_call: TRBV6-5; cdr3_nt: TGTGCCAGCAGACCAACGGCAGGCACCTACGAGCAGTACTTC; cdr3_aa: CASRPTAGTYEQYF
clone_size: NA; j_call: TRBJ2-3; d_call: TRBD2; v_call: TRBV5-8; cdr3_nt: TGTGCCAGCAGCCCGGGGACTAGCGGGGGGGCCGGAGATACGCAGTATTTT; cdr3_aa: CASSPGTSGGAGDTQYF
clone_size: once; j_call: TRBJ2-7; d_call: TRBD1; v_call: TRBV6-5; cdr3_nt: TGTGCCACCCTAAACACGGACAGGGGTTACGAGCAGTACTTC; cdr3_aa: CATLNTDRGYEQYF
clone_size: few; j_call: TRBJ1-1; d_call: NA; v_call: TRBV4-1; cdr3_nt: TGCGCCAGCAGCCCAAGAGACAGGAAAGAAGCTTTCTTT; cdr3_aa: CASSPRDRKEAFF
clone_size: NA; j_call: TRBJ2-1; d_call: NA; v_call: TRBV9; cdr3_nt: TGTGCCAGCAGCGTACAAGGGACGGGCTCCTACAATGAGCAGTTCTTC; cdr3_aa: CASSVQGTGSYNEQFF
clone_size: NA; j_call: TRBJ2-7; d_call: TRBD1; v_call: TRBV6-5; cdr3_nt: TGTGCCAGCACCCCCCGGACAGGGGCCTACGAGCAGTACTTC; cdr3_aa: CASTPRTGAYEQYF
clone_size: once; j_call: TRBJ1-3; d_call: TRBD1; v_call: TRBV4-3; cdr3_nt: TGCGCCAGCAGCCAAAAGGACAGGGGGGGAAACACCATATATTTT; cdr3_aa: CASSQKDRGGNTIYF
clone_size: NA; j_call: TRBJ1-4; d_call: NA; v_call: TRBV30; cdr3_nt: TGTGCCTGGAGTTATGCAGGGATCAGTACTAATGAAAAACTGTTTTTT; cdr3_aa: CAWSYAGISTNEKLFF